These 30 T cell receptor beta chains originate from one sample sequenced in a study of OX40 agonist ivuxolimab in advanced cancers. Sequenced by immunoSEQ multiplex PCR; TCRdb stores in-frame clones only, minus some. The sample includes about 50,000 clones, about 83% of them seen just once. Sequencing used CD4+ or CD8+ T cells sorted from blood, obtained in a trial of the OX40 agonist ivuxolimab. The receptor source for this set is an adult with an advanced solid tumor such as melanoma, head and neck, liver or kidney cancer.

The rearrangement uses TRBV27 and TRBJ1-6, with D possibly matching TRBD1 (6 bases). Germline V CDR1 and CDR2: MNHEY, SMNVEV (reference sequence). The CDR3 has 16 amino acids. Trimming took off 6 bases at V and 5 bases at J, with 17 bases between the two ends. Written as DNA, the CDR3 is TGTGCCAGCAGAAAATGGTCACAGGGAGATAATTCACCCCTCCACTTT. Translation: CASRKWSQGDNSPLHF.

The gene calls are TRBV19 and TRBJ2-1, with 8 positions matching TRBD2. V dropped 6 bases and J dropped 6; count of bases not matched to a gene: 10. This CDR3 has 15 amino acids. Germline V gives CDR1 LNHDA, CDR2 SQIVND (reference sequence). The CDR3: CASSPPVAGPNEQFF. The CDR3, as DNA: TGTGCCAGTAGCCCCCCGGTAGCGGGGCCCAATGAGCAGTTCTTC.

This clone was detected once. The rearrangement uses TRBV9 and TRBJ2-2; 7 bases agree with TRBD2. Unmatched junction bases numbered 7, after V lost 4 bases and J lost 1 base. The CDR3 loop spans 16 amino acids. Germline V gene sequence: CDR1 SGDLS, CDR2 YYNGEE. CDR3 amino acids: CASSTRLAENTGELFF. CDR3 nucleotides: TGTGCCAGCAGCACTCGACTAGCTGAGAACACCGGGGAGCTGTTTTTT.

The V and J genes are TRBV7-8 and TRBJ2-1, with D possibly being TRBD1 (6 bases). V was shortened by 5 bases and J by 4 bases, with 12 bases between the two germline ends. From germline, CDR1 is SGHVS and CDR2 FQNEAQ. The CDR3 is 14 residues long. CDR3 DNA sequence: TGTGCCAGCAGCCAAAACAGGGATTACAATGAGCAGTTCTTC. Protein product: CASSQNRDYNEQFF.

This clone was counted once. This chain links TRBV7-9 with TRBJ1-2; D is undetermined. Trimming stripped 0 bases from V and 2 bases from J, with 7 bases between. Looked up from germline, CDR1 is SEHNR and CDR2 is FQNEAQ (reference sequence). The CDR3 has 14 residues. CDR3 sequence reads: CASSLAAGNYGYTF. The CDR3 DNA sequence: TGTGCCAGCAGCTTAGCAGCAGGAAACTATGGCTACACCTTC.

There are a few counts of this clone. The chain is built from TRBV6-1 and TRBJ1-2; 7 nucleotides match TRBD1. With 1 base clipped from V and 5 bases from J, the junction kept 13 bases outside the gene matches. Germline assignment: CDR1 MNHNS and CDR2 SASEGT. This CDR3 is built from 17 residues. The CDR3 DNA reads as TGTGCCAGCAGTGAAGACCCCATATCGACAGGGACGTATGGCTACACCTTC. Its protein product is CASSEDPISTGTYGYTF.

The V call is TRBV20-1, the J call TRBJ2-3; D is unclear. This CDR3 is built from 11 residues. Between the trimmed V and J ends, which lost 6 bases and 2 bases, there was a span of 6 bases. Germline CDR1 DFQATT, CDR2 SNEGSKA (reference sequence). DNA of the CDR3: TGCAGTGCCCGGCCCACAGATACGCAGTATTTT. This translates into CSARPTDTQYF.

This clone was observed once. V gene TRBV10-3 combines with J gene TRBJ2-3, with 8 bases lining up with TRBD2. This CDR3 is 19 amino acids long. Trimming cost V 4 bases and J 3 bases; bases outside gene matches: 18. Germline V gene lookup returns CDR1 ENHRY and CDR2 SYGVKD. CDR3 DNA sequence: TGTGCCATCAGTGTGGGGAAAGCGGGAGTAGATTCATATACAGATACGCAGTATTTT. This gives the protein CAISVGKAGVDSYTDTQYF.

This chain joins TRBV7-9 and TRBJ2-7, with D unresolved. CDR1 SEHNR and CDR2 FQNEAQ come from the germline V gene (reference sequence). CDR3 length: 14 residues. Trimming removed 4 bases at V and 2 bases at J, with 12 bases between. The CDR3 sequence is CASSWNGKPYEQYF. CDR3 nucleotides: TGTGCCAGCAGCTGGAACGGAAAACCCTACGAGCAGTACTTC.

V usage is TRBV6-5 and J usage is TRBJ2-1, with 9 bases lining up with TRBD1. The CDR3 is made up of 14 amino acids. Germline assignment: CDR1 MNHEY and CDR2 SVGAGI. J lost 6 bases, V lost 4 bases, and 4 bases had no gene match. CDR3 amino acids: CASSWDRVFNEQFF. The CDR3 DNA reads TGTGCCAGCAGTTGGGACAGGGTATTCAATGAGCAGTTCTTC.

V gene TRBV6-6 combines with J gene TRBJ1-1, with no clear D. Looked up from germline, CDR1 is MNHNY and CDR2 is SVGAGI (reference sequence). The CDR3 is made up of 12 amino acids. Trimming took off 2 bases at V and 3 bases at J, with 4 bases between the two ends. The CDR3 DNA is TGTGCCAGCAGTTACCGTGACACTGAAGCTTTCTTT. This sequence encodes CASSYRDTEAFF.

The V call is TRBV9, the J call TRBJ2-3; TRBD2 might be the D (5 bases). V lost 4 bases to trimming and J lost 1 base, with 7 bases between them. The CDR3 runs to 13 residues. The V gene's germline CDR1 is SGDLS and CDR2 YYNGEE. In DNA, the CDR3 is TGTGCCAGCAGCACCGGGGGCACAGATACGCAGTATTTT. Its translation: CASSTGGTDTQYF.

The genes are TRBV19 and TRBJ2-1; maybe TRBD1 (6 bases). This CDR3 is built from 15 residues. Germline V gene lookup returns CDR1 LNHDA and CDR2 SQIVND (reference sequence). Trimming pared 7 bases from V and 5 bases from J, leaving 18 bases between. As DNA, the CDR3 is TGTGCCAGTACCCGACTGGACAGACCCAACAATGAGCAGTTCTTC. Translating gives CASTRLDRPNNEQFF.

V is TRBV28 and J is TRBJ1-3; D is unclear. Germline V gives CDR1 MDHEN, CDR2 SYDVKM. CDR3 length equals 14 residues. V lost 2 bases and J 4 bases, leaving 9 bases between the germline ends. The CDR3 reads CASSLGRIGNTIYF. The CDR3, as DNA: TGTGCCAGCAGTTTAGGCAGAATCGGAAACACCATATATTTT. The whole variable domain, filled in from reference TRBV28 and TRBJ1-3, reads DVKVTQSSRYLVKRTGEKVFLECVQDMDHENMFWYRQDPGLGLRLIYFSYDVKMKEKGDIPEGYSVSREKKERFSLILESASTNQTSMYLCASSLGRIGNTIYFGEGSWLTVV.

The chain combines TRBV11-3 with TRBJ2-1; no reliable D call. V was trimmed by 0 bases and J by 2 bases, leaving 5 bases between them. CDR1 and CDR2 (germline): SGHNT, YENEEA. CDR3 length equals 14 residues. The CDR3 DNA is TGTGCCAGCAGCTTAGAGGGGACCTACAATGAGCAGTTCTTC. Amino acids: CASSLEGTYNEQFF.

V gene TRBV6-1 combines with J gene TRBJ2-3, with 9 bases identical to TRBD2. Losses at the gene ends were 4 bases for V and 2 bases for J; bases not matched to a gene: 7. The germline CDR1 and CDR2 sequences are MNHNS and SASEGT. The CDR3 is made up of 16 amino acids. The CDR3 coding sequence is TGTGCCAGCAGTGGCCTGACTAGCGGCTACACAGATACGCAGTATTTT. As protein: CASSGLTSGYTDTQYF.

V gene TRBV2 combines with J gene TRBJ1-6; 7 bases align to TRBD1. Looked up from germline, CDR1 is SNHLY and CDR2 is FYNNEI. This CDR3 is built from 14 residues. Trimming at V came to 6 bases and at J to 4 bases, leaving 3 bases not matched to a gene. In DNA form, the CDR3 reads TGTGCCAGCAGCACGGGACAGTATAATTCACCCCTCCACTTT. Residues: CASSTGQYNSPLHF.

This clone was seen only a few times. This chain uses TRBV5-4 with TRBJ2-2, with D possibly TRBD1 on 6 matching bases. CDR3 length: 15 residues. CDR1 SGHNT and CDR2 YYREEE come from the germline V gene (reference sequence). The V end was cut by 6 bases, the J end by 4 bases, with 16 bases between. The CDR3 coding sequence is TGTGCCAGCACCCCGGTGGGGGCGCGCACCGGGGAGCTGTTTTTT. Protein: CASTPVGARTGELFF. Looking up the rest from reference TRBV5-4 and TRBJ2-2 gives the full variable domain: ETGVTQSPTHLIKTRGQQVTLRCSSQSGHNTVSWYQQALGQGPQFIFQYYREEENGRGNFPPRFSGLQFPNYSSELNVNALELDDSALYLCASTPVGARTGELFFGEGSRLTVL.

The rearrangement links TRBV7-8 to TRBJ2-1, with a weak D call TRBD2 (6 bases). CDR1 is SGHVS and CDR2 is FQNEAQ in the germline V gene. V was cut by 3 bases and J by 4 bases, with 10 bases left in between. The CDR3 length is 14 residues. The CDR3 sequence: CASSFETSYNEQFF. The CDR3 DNA sequence: TGTGCCAGCAGCTTCGAGACTAGTTACAATGAGCAGTTCTTC.

The J gene is TRBJ1-5, the V gene TRBV30; D gene unclear. V was pared by 1 base and J by 6 bases, with 10 bases between. The germline V gene has CDR1 GTSNPN and CDR2 SVGIG (reference sequence). The CDR3 length is 13 residues. In nucleotides, the CDR3 is TGTGCCTGGAGTGAGGGTTTCGGTCAGCCCCAGCATTTT. Its translation: CAWSEGFGQPQHF.

V usage is TRBV9 and J usage is TRBJ1-4; D gene unclear. The CDR3 covers 14 residues. Germline V gene data show CDR1 as SGDLS and CDR2 as YYNGEE. Trimming removed 3 bases at V and 7 bases at J, with 13 bases between. CDR3 amino acids: CASSAHPEGEKLFF. The DNA for the CDR3 is TGTGCCAGCAGCGCACACCCGGAGGGTGAAAAACTGTTTTTT. The full variable domain, in which reference TRBV9 and TRBJ1-4 provide the parts outside the CDR3, is DSGVTQTPKHLITATGQRVTLRCSPRSGDLSVYWYQQSLDQGLQFLIQYYNGEERAKGNILERFSAQQFPDLHSELNLSSLELGDSALYFCASSAHPEGEKLFFGSGTQLSVL.

This chain connects TRBV18 to TRBJ1-5, with D tentatively TRBD1 (6 bases). The germline V gene has CDR1 KGHSH and CDR2 LQKENI. The CDR3 extends over 13 amino acids. V dropped 2 bases and J dropped 5 bases, with 7 bases sitting between them. CDR3 amino acids: CASSPSGDQPQHF. CDR3 nucleotide sequence: TGTGCCAGCTCACCATCAGGGGATCAGCCCCAGCATTTT.

The J gene is TRBJ1-3, the V gene TRBV2, with D perhaps TRBD1 (5 bases). The germline gives CDR1 SNHLY, CDR2 FYNNEI. The CDR3 sequence is 16 residues long. V dropped 6 bases and J dropped 4 bases, with 19 bases sitting between them. The CDR3 nucleotides are TGTGCCAGCAGCGCGGGATCACGAAGGGGAGGAAACACCATATATTTT. It specifies CASSAGSRRGGNTIYF.

The chain's CDR3 is CASELGTVNYGYTF. DNA of the CDR3: TGTGCCAGTGAACTCGGGACAGTAAACTATGGCTACACCTTC. The chain has TRBV28 and TRBJ1-2, with 7 positions matching TRBD1. This CDR3 has 14 amino acids. In germline, CDR1 is MDHEN, CDR2 SYDVKM. V lost 9 bases and J lost 2; bases outside the gene matches: 9.

The V call is TRBV9, the J call TRBJ2-2; weak D call: TRBD2 (6 bases). CDR1 and CDR2 from the germline V gene are SGDLS and YYNGEE. V was pared by 3 bases and J by 1 base, with 7 bases between. The CDR3 length is 14 residues. CDR3 sequence (DNA): TGTGCCAGCAGCGGGAGGGTGAACACCGGGGAGCTGTTTTTT. Its protein is CASSGRVNTGELFF.

V gene TRBV10-3 combines with J gene TRBJ2-4; TRBD1 agrees at 8 bases. Germline assignment: CDR1 ENHRY and CDR2 SYGVKD. The V gene end was trimmed by 4 bases and the J gene end by 4 bases; junction bases not matched to a gene: 15. The CDR3 sequence is 18 residues long. CDR3 coding DNA: TGTGCCATCAGTGGTCTTAATGGCGGACAGGGACAAAAAAACATTCAGTACTTC. Translated, it gives CAISGLNGGQGQKNIQYF.

The chain is built from TRBV28 and TRBJ1-5; TRBD1 is a possible D gene (6 bases). The CDR3 runs to 18 residues. V shed 7 bases and J shed 1 base, with 23 bases lying between them. Germline V gene data show CDR1 as MDHEN and CDR2 as SYDVKM. The CDR3 sequence: CASNKLLQGRKSNQPQHF. CDR3 sequence (DNA): TGTGCCAGCAACAAACTTCTACAGGGAAGGAAGAGCAATCAGCCCCAGCATTTT.

This chain connects TRBV5-1 to TRBJ2-7; D ambiguous. The V and J ends lost 0 bases and 4 bases respectively, with 11 bases between them. Germline V gene sequence: CDR1 SGHRS, CDR2 YFSETQ. This CDR3 has 14 residues. In DNA form, the CDR3 reads TGCGCCAGCAGCTTGGAGGGCACGCGGTACGAGCAGTACTTC. Protein: CASSLEGTRYEQYF.

The chain couples TRBV5-1 to TRBJ2-1, with 9 positions matching TRBD1. The CDR3 length is 15 residues. V lost 3 bases to trimming and J lost 9 bases; unmatched junction nucleotides: 10. From germline, CDR1 is SGHRS and CDR2 YFSETQ. The CDR3 spells CASSSPGQGGGEQFF. CDR3 nucleotide sequence: TGCGCCAGCAGCTCTCCGGGACAGGGAGGAGGTGAGCAGTTCTTC.

This chain joins TRBV15 and TRBJ2-1; 7 bases are a match to TRBD1. Unmatched junction bases numbered 2, after V lost 3 bases and J lost 0 bases. The CDR3 spans 15 residues. From germline, CDR1 is LNHNV and CDR2 YYDKDF (reference sequence). The CDR3 region has the DNA TGTGCCACCAGCAGGACAGGGAGCTCCTACAATGAGCAGTTCTTC. Its translation is CATSRTGSSYNEQFF.